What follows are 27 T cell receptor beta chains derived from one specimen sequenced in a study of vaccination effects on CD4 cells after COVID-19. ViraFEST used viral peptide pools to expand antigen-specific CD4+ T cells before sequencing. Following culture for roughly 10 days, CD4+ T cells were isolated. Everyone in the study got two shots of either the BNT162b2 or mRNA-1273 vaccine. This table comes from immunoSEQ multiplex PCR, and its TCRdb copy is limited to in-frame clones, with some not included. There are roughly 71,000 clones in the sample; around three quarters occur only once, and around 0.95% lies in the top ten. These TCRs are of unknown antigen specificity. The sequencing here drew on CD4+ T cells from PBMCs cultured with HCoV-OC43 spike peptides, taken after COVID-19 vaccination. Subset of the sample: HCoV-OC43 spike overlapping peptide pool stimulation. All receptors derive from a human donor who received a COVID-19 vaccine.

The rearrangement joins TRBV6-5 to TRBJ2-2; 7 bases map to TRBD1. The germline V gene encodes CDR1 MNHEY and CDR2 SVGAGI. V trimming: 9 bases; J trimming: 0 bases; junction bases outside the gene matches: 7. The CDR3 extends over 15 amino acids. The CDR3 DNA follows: TGTGCCAGTGTCCGGGACAGCGCGAACACCGGGGAGCTGTTTTTT. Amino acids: CASVRDSANTGELFF.

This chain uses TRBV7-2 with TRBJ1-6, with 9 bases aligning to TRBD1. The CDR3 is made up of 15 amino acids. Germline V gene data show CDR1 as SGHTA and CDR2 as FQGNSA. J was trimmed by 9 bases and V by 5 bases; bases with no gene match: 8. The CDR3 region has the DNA TGTGCCAGCAGCCCTCAAACAGGGGGCGGTTCACCCCTCCACTTT. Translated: CASSPQTGGGSPLHF.

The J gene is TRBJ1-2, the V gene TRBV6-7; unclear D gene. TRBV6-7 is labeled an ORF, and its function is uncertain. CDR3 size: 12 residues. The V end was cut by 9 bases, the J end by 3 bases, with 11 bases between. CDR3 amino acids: CARERLDYGYTF. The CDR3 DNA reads TGTGCCAGAGAACGGCTAGACTATGGCTACACCTTC.

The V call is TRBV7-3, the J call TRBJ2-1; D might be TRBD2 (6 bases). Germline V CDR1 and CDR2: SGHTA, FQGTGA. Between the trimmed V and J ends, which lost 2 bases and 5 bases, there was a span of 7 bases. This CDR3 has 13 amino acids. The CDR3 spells CASSLAGNNEQFF. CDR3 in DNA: TGTGCCAGCAGCTTAGCGGGGAACAATGAGCAGTTCTTC. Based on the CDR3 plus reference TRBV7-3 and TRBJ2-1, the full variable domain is GAGVSQTPSNKVTEKGKYVELRCDPISGHTALYWYRQSLGQGPEFLIYFQGTGAADDSGLPNDRFFAVRPEGSVSTLKIQRTERGDSAVYLCASSLAGNNEQFFGPGTRLTVL.

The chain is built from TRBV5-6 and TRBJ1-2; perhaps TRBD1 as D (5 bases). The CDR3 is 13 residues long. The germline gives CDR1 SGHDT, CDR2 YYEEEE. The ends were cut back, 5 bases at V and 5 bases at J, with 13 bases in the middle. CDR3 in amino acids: CASSAGRGYGYTF. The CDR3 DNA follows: TGTGCCAGCAGTGCAGGGAGAGGATATGGCTACACCTTC.

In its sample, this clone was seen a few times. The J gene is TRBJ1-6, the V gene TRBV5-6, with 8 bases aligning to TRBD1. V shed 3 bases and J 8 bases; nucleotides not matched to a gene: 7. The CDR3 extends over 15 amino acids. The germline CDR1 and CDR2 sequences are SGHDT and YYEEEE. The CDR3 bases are TGTGCCAGCAGCTCTACCAGGGGGCGGTATTCACCCCTCCACTTT. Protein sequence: CASSSTRGRYSPLHF.

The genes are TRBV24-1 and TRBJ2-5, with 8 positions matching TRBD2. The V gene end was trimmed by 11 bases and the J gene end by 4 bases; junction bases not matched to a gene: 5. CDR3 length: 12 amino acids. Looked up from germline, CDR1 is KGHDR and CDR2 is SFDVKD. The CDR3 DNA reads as TGTGCCATTCCCGGGGGGGGAGAGACCCAGTACTTC. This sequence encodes CAIPGGGETQYF.

The CDR3 here is CASSDQGASTYEQYV. Here the CDR3 DNA reads TGTGCCAGCAGTGATCAGGGCGCCTCTACCTACGAGCAGTACGTC. The genes are TRBV6-2 or TRBV6-3 and TRBJ2-7, with D tentatively TRBD1 (5 bases). Germline lookup yields CDR1 MNHEY and CDR2 SVGEGT. The V end was cut by 5 bases, the J end by 2 bases, with 16 bases between. This CDR3 is built from 15 residues.

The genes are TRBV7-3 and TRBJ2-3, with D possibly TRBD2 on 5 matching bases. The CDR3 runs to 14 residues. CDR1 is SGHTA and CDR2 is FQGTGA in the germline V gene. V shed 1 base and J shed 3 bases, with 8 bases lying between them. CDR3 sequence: CASSLNGVTDTQYF. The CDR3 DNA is TGTGCCAGCAGCTTAAACGGGGTAACAGATACGCAGTATTTT.

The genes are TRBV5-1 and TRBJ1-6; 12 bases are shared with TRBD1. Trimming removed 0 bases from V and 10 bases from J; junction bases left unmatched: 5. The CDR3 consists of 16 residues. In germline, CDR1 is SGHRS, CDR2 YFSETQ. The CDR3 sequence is CASSLDGTGGLSPLHF. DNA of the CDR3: TGCGCCAGCAGCTTGGATGGGACAGGGGGCCTCTCACCCCTCCACTTT. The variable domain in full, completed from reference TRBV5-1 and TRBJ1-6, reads KAGVTQTPRYLIKTRGQQVTLSCSPISGHRSVSWYQQTPGQGLQFLFEYFSETQRNKGNFPGRFSGRQFSNSRSEMNVSTLELGDSALYLCASSLDGTGGLSPLHFGNGTRLTVT.

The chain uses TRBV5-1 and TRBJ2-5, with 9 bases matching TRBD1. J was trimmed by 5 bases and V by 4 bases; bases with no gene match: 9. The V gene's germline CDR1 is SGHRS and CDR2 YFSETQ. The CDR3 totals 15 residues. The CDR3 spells CASSPRQGVVETQYF. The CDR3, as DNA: TGCGCCAGCAGCCCTCGACAGGGGGTAGTGGAGACCCAGTACTTC.

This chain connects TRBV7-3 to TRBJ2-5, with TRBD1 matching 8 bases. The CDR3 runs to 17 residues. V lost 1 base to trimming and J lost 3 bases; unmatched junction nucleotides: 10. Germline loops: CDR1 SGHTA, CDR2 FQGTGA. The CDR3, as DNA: TGTGCCAGCAGCTTAAGAGGCCGAGACAGGGGAAAAGAGACCCAGTACTTC. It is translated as CASSLRGRDRGKETQYF.

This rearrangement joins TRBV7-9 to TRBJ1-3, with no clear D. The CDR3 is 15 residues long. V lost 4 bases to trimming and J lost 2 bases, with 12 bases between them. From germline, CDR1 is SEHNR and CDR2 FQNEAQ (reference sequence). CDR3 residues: CASSSTHRAGNTIYF. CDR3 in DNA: TGTGCCAGCAGCTCTACTCATAGGGCTGGAAACACCATATATTTT.

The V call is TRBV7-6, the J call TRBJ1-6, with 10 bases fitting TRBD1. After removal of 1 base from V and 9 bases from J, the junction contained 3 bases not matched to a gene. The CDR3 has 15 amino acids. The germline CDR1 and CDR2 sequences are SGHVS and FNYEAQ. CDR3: CASSLETGGSSPLHF. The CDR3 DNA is TGTGCCAGCAGCTTAGAGACAGGGGGCAGTTCACCCCTCCACTTT.

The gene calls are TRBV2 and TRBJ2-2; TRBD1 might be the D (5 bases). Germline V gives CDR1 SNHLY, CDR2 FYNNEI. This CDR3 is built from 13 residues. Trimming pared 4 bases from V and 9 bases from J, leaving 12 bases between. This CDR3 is CASSALTGRELFF. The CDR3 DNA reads TGTGCCAGCAGTGCCCTCACAGGTCGGGAGCTGTTTTTT. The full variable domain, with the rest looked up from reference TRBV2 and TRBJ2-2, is EPEVTQTPSHQVTQMGQEVILRCVPISNHLYFYWYRQILGQKVEFLVSFYNNEISEKSEIFDDQFSVERPDGSNFTLKIRSTKLEDSAMYFCASSALTGRELFFGEGSRLTVL.

The CDR3 nucleotides read TGTGCCAGCAGCCCGGCAAACTACGAGCAGTACGTC. The encoded protein is CASSPANYEQYV. The J gene is TRBJ2-7, the V gene TRBV7-9, with unresolved D. The CDR3 extends over 12 amino acids. V was pared by 5 bases and J by 3 bases, with 8 bases between. Germline CDR1 is SEHNR and CDR2 is FQNEAQ (reference sequence).

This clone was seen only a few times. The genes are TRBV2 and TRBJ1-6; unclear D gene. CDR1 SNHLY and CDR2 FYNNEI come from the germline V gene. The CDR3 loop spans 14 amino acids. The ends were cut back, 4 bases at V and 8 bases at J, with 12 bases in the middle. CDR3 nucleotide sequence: TGTGCCAGCAGTGTGGACGCTGTGGATTCACCCCTCCACTTT. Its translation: CASSVDAVDSPLHF.

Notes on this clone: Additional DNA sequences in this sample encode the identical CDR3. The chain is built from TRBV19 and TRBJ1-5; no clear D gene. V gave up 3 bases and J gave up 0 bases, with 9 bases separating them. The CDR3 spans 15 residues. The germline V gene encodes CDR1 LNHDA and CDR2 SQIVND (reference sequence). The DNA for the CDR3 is TGTGCCAGTAGTATTTCGGTTATTAGCAATCAGCCCCAGCATTTT. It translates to CASSISVISNQPQHF.

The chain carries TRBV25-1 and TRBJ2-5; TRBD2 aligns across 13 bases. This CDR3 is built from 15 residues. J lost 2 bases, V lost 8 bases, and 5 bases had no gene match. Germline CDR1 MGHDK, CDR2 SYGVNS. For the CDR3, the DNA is TGTGCCAGCGGGGGACTAGCGGGGCAACAAGAGACCCAGTACTTC. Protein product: CASGGLAGQQETQYF.

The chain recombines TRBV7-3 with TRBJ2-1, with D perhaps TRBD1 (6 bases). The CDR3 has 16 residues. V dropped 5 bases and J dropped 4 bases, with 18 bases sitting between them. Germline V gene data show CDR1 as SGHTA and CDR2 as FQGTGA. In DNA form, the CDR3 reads TGTGCCAGCAGCCCCTCCGGGACAAGAACTTACAATGAGCAGTTCTTC. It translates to CASSPSGTRTYNEQFF. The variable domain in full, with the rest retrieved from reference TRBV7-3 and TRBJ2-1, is GAGVSQTPSNKVTEKGKYVELRCDPISGHTALYWYRQSLGQGPEFLIYFQGTGAADDSGLPNDRFFAVRPEGSVSTLKIQRTERGDSAVYLCASSPSGTRTYNEQFFGPGTRLTVL.

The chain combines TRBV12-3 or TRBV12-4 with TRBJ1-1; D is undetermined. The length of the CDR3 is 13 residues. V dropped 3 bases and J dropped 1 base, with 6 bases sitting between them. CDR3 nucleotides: TGTGCCAGCAGTTTCCGACAGAACACTGAAGCTTTCTTT. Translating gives CASSFRQNTEAFF.

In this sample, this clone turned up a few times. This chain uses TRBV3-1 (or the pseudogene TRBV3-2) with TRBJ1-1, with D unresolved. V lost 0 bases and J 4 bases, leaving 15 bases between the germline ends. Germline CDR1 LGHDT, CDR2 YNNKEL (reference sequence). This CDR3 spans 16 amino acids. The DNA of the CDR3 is TGTGCCAGCAGCCAAGATATCGGGGTGGTGAGCACTGAAGCTTTCTTT. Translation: CASSQDIGVVSTEAFF.

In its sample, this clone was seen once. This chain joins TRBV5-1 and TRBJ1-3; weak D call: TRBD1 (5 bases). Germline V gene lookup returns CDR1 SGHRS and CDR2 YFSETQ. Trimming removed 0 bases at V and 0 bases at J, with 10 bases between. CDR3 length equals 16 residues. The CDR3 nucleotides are TGCGCCAGCAGCTTGGTAGGGGCCGACTCTGGAAACACCATATATTTT. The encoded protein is CASSLVGADSGNTIYF.

As DNA, the CDR3 is TGTGCCAGCAGTGAGCGGAGGGTCCATGAGCAGTACGTC. Amino acids: CASSERRVHEQYV. V is TRBV6-1 and J is TRBJ2-7, with D possibly being TRBD2 (6 bases). Trimming cost V 3 bases and J 7 bases, with 13 bases left between them. Germline assignment: CDR1 MNHNS and CDR2 SASEGT. The CDR3 has 13 residues.

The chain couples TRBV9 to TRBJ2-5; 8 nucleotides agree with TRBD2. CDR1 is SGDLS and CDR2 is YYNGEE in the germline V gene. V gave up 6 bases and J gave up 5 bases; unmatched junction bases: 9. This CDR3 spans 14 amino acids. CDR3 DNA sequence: TGTGCCAGCAACGCGGGGGGTTGGGTTGAGACCCAGTACTTC. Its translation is CASNAGGWVETQYF.

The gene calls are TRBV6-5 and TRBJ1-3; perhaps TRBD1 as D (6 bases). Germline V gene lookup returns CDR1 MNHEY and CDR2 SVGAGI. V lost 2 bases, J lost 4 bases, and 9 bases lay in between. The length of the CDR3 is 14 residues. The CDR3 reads CASSYRDRGNTIYF. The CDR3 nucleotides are TGTGCCAGCAGTTACCGCGACAGGGGAAACACCATATATTTT.

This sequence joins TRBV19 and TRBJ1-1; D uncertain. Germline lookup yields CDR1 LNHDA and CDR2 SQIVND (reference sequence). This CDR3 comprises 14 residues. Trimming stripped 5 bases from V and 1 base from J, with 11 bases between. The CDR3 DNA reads TGTGCCAGTAGTTTCGGCCCGGGGAACACTGAAGCTTTCTTT. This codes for CASSFGPGNTEAFF. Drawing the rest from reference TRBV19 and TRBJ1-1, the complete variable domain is DGGITQSPKYLFRKEGQNVTLSCEQNLNHDAMYWYRQDPGQGLRLIYYSQIVNDFQKGDIAEGYSVSREKKESFPLTVTSAQKNPTAFYLCASSFGPGNTEAFFGQGTRLTVV.